One and the same sample provided the 28 T cell receptor beta chains below, sequenced in a study of shared clonotypes between healthy human individuals. This table comes from immunoSEQ multiplex PCR, and its TCRdb copy is limited to in-frame clones, with some not included. Of approximately 700,000 clones detected, less than 80% appear once; the ten largest clones hold roughly 2%. The specimen was memory CD4+ T cells sorted from blood. The subset here: CD45RA-negative fraction. These receptors all stem from a woman in her thirties in good health.

This clone was seen a single time. The chain uses TRBV5-1 and TRBJ2-3, with a possible D match to TRBD1 (5 bases). In germline, CDR1 is SGHRS, CDR2 YFSETQ. The V gene lost 5 bases and the J gene lost 3 bases, with 10 bases spanning the gap. The CDR3 covers 13 residues. CDR3 in amino acids: CASSAGLTDTQYF. CDR3 nucleotides: TGCGCCAGCAGTGCAGGGTTGACAGATACGCAGTATTTT.

The chain couples TRBV2 to TRBJ1-5; D call uncertain. Trimming stripped 3 bases from V and 1 base from J, with 13 bases between. The CDR3 runs to 16 residues. Germline V gene sequence: CDR1 SNHLY, CDR2 FYNNEI. The CDR3 loop is CASSELSPKSNQPQHF. CDR3 sequence (DNA): TGTGCCAGCAGTGAGTTAAGTCCTAAGAGCAATCAGCCCCAGCATTTT.

The V gene is TRBV30, the J gene TRBJ1-2, with TRBD1 matching 9 bases. Germline CDR1 GTSNPN, CDR2 SVGIG (reference sequence). With V trimmed by 1 base and J by 1 base, 7 bases remained unmatched. CDR3 length: 16 amino acids. CDR3 residues: CAWSDIGTGINYGYTF. CDR3 sequence (DNA): TGTGCCTGGAGTGATATTGGGACAGGGATTAACTATGGCTACACCTTC.

The rearrangement joins TRBV6-5 to TRBJ1-1; D is perhaps TRBD1 (5 bases). Germline CDR1 and CDR2: MNHEY and SVGAGI. The V gene lost 6 bases and the J gene lost 5 bases, with 19 bases spanning the gap. CDR3 size: 15 residues. This CDR3 reads CASRGQVGPGTEAFF. DNA for the CDR3: TGTGCCAGCAGGGGGCAAGTGGGGCCGGGAACTGAAGCTTTCTTT.

This chain links TRBV18 with TRBJ1-5; possibly TRBD1 for D (6 bases). From germline, CDR1 is KGHSH and CDR2 LQKENI. CDR3 length: 13 amino acids. V shed 3 bases and J shed 7 bases, with 10 bases lying between them. DNA of the CDR3: TGTGCCAGCTCACCGGGGGGGCCACAGCCCCAGCATTTT. Its translation: CASSPGGPQPQHF.

The chain recombines TRBV29-1 with TRBJ2-1, with TRBD2 matching over 7 bases. Germline V gives CDR1 SQVTM, CDR2 ANQGSEA. V trimming: 3 bases; J trimming: 8 bases; junction bases outside the gene matches: 10. The CDR3 extends over 14 amino acids. The CDR3: CSVEFLLASDEQFF. The DNA for the CDR3 is TGCAGCGTTGAGTTTCTACTAGCGAGCGATGAGCAGTTCTTC.

To note about this clone: This same CDR3 is encoded by further DNA sequences in the sample. This chain joins TRBV7-8 and TRBJ2-7; possible D gene TRBD2, 6 bases. V was trimmed by 2 bases and J by 4 bases, leaving 12 bases between them. The CDR3 loop spans 14 amino acids. Per germline, CDR1 SGHVS and CDR2 FQNEAQ. The chain's CDR3 is CASSLSGSGYEQYF. CDR3 coding DNA: TGTGCCAGCAGCTTATCCGGGAGCGGTTACGAGCAGTACTTC.

The chain combines TRBV29-1 with TRBJ2-1; 9 nucleotides line up with TRBD2. This CDR3 comprises 15 residues. In germline, CDR1 is SQVTM, CDR2 ANQGSEA. The junction had 7 bases not matched to a gene; V was cut back by 5 bases and J by 2 bases. The CDR3 is CSVRGSGRTYNEQFF. The CDR3 coding sequence is TGCAGCGTTAGGGGTAGCGGGAGAACCTACAATGAGCAGTTCTTC.

The V gene is TRBV19, the J gene TRBJ2-2, with D unresolved. Germline V gene lookup returns CDR1 LNHDA and CDR2 SQIVND (reference sequence). The V end lost 4 bases, the J end lost 3 bases, and 6 bases lay between the germline ends. The CDR3 length is 13 residues. This CDR3 reads CASSNVYTGELFF. The CDR3 DNA sequence: TGTGCCAGTAGTAATGTATACACCGGGGAGCTGTTTTTT.

The chain has TRBV28 and TRBJ2-7; 10 nucleotides match TRBD2. This CDR3 contains 15 residues. Trimming took 6 bases from V and 2 from J; bases not matched to a gene: 7. Per the germline V gene, CDR1 is MDHEN and CDR2 is SYDVKM. The CDR3 sequence is CASRNSGGPAYEQYF. CDR3 coding DNA: TGTGCCAGCAGAAATAGCGGGGGGCCAGCCTACGAGCAGTACTTC.

This CDR3 is CASGIEAGTVAFF. The CDR3 DNA follows: TGTGCTAGTGGCATTGAAGCCGGGACCGTAGCTTTCTTT. The chain recombines TRBV12-5 with TRBJ1-1, with D maybe TRBD1 (5 bases). Germline V CDR1 and CDR2: LGHNT, FRNRAP. The length of the CDR3 is 13 residues. Between the trimmed V and J ends, which lost 6 bases and 10 bases, there was a span of 18 bases.

The rearrangement links TRBV6-5 to TRBJ1-6; TRBD1 might be the D (5 bases). Trimming shortened V by 4 bases and J by 5 bases, and 9 bases separated the two germline ends. Germline lookup yields CDR1 MNHEY and CDR2 SVGAGI. The CDR3 runs 14 residues. Written as DNA, the CDR3 is TGTGCCAGCAGTTCACCCAGGGATAATTCACCCCTCCACTTT. It specifies CASSSPRDNSPLHF.

The count of this clone is one. This chain links TRBV6-5 with TRBJ2-1, with TRBD2 matching 7 bases. The CDR3 runs to 13 residues. Germline assignment: CDR1 MNHEY and CDR2 SVGAGI. V was clipped by 7 bases and J by 6 bases; unmatched bases: 6. CDR3 residues: CASTGGGSNEQFF. For the CDR3, the DNA is TGTGCCAGCACTGGGGGAGGGAGCAATGAGCAGTTCTTC.

This chain joins TRBV6-4 and TRBJ2-4, with 7 bases matching TRBD2. This CDR3 has 16 residues. Germline CDR1 reads MRHNA; CDR2 reads SNTAGT. Trimming took 6 bases from V and 1 from J; bases not matched to a gene: 9. The CDR3 protein is CASSLTSDGAKNIQYF. The CDR3 DNA follows: TGTGCCAGCAGCCTTACTAGCGACGGGGCCAAAAACATTCAGTACTTC.

On this clone: Within the sample, other DNA sequences also encode this same CDR3. V gene TRBV18 combines with J gene TRBJ1-1; no reliable D call. The CDR3 consists of 13 residues. Per the germline V gene, CDR1 is KGHSH and CDR2 is LQKENI. Trimming shortened V by 4 bases and J by 5 bases, and 11 bases separated the two germline ends. The CDR3 DNA sequence: TGTGCCAGCTCACAGGGTTCCGGGACTGAAGCTTTCTTT. This codes for CASSQGSGTEAFF.

The chain employs TRBV27 and TRBJ2-7; no clear D. Germline CDR1 MNHEY, CDR2 SMNVEV (reference sequence). This CDR3 has 11 residues. The V and J ends lost 4 bases and 2 bases respectively, with 3 bases between them. CDR3 loop: CASSSAYEQYF. The CDR3 DNA follows: TGTGCCAGCAGTTCTGCCTACGAGCAGTACTTC.

As regards this clone: The DNA is omitted, as the CDR3 cannot be located on it reliably, and the CDR3 follows TCRdb's listing. The V call is TRBV28, the J call TRBJ1-3; the table's D call TRBD1 went unverified against the DNA. Ends included, the CDR3 has 16 residues. Germline V gene data show CDR1 as MDHEN and CDR2 as SYDVKM. CDR3: CASSSSGQGTGNTIYF.

The CDR3, as DNA: TGTGCCAGCAGCCAAGCTAGTACCTACAATGAGCAGTTCTTC. Its protein is CASSQASTYNEQFF. The chain couples TRBV7-2 to TRBJ2-1; D unclear. CDR1 and CDR2 from the germline V gene are SGHTA and FQGNSA. With 5 bases removed from V and 2 bases from J, the gap between germline ends came to 10 bases. The CDR3 loop spans 14 amino acids.

This clone was counted between two and nine times. The chain joins TRBV6-6 to TRBJ2-5, with D hard to call. Looked up from germline, CDR1 is MNHNY and CDR2 is SVGAGI (reference sequence). This CDR3 is 14 amino acids long. V lost 5 bases to trimming and J lost 2 bases, with 12 bases between them. The CDR3 reads CASSNPSLQETQYF. The CDR3, as DNA: TGTGCCAGCAGTAATCCTAGTCTGCAAGAGACCCAGTACTTC.

J is TRBJ2-2 and V is TRBV30; 8 nucleotides agree with TRBD2. The CDR3 runs to 18 residues. Germline V gene sequence: CDR1 GTSNPN, CDR2 SVGIG (reference sequence). The trim removed 0 bases at V and 3 bases at J, leaving 12 bases unmatched. The CDR3 region is CAWSVKREPFWDTGELFF. CDR3 coding DNA: TGTGCCTGGAGTGTCAAGCGGGAGCCATTTTGGGACACCGGGGAGCTGTTTTTT.

The chain uses TRBV6-5 and TRBJ2-7; perhaps TRBD2 as D (5 bases). Germline V CDR1 and CDR2: MNHEY, SVGAGI. The CDR3 covers 11 residues. With 5 bases removed from V and 3 bases from J, the gap between germline ends came to 5 bases. Here the CDR3 reads CASSAGYEQYF. The CDR3 nucleotides are TGTGCCAGCAGTGCGGGCTACGAGCAGTACTTC.

Only one count was recorded for this clone. CDR3 nucleotide sequence: TGTGCCAGAAGCACTACAGTAGACTATGGCTACACCTTC. Encoded protein: CARSTTVDYGYTF. The rearrangement uses TRBV5-3 and TRBJ1-2; D is ambiguous. TRBV5-3 qualifies as an ORF whose function is uncertain. V shed 4 bases and J shed 3 bases, with 10 bases lying between them. The CDR3 loop spans 13 amino acids.

The rearrangement uses TRBV18 and TRBJ2-5, with TRBD1 identical over 10 bases. CDR1 is KGHSH, CDR2 LQKENI, per germline. The length of the CDR3 is 15 residues. V shed 3 bases, J shed 1 base, and the junction held 2 bases outside the gene matches. CDR3 residues: CASSPDRGTQETQYF. CDR3 nucleotide sequence: TGTGCCAGCTCACCGGACAGGGGGACCCAAGAGACCCAGTACTTC.

The CDR3 nucleotides read TGTGCCAGCAGCTTAAACCCGGGATGGGACACTGAAGCTTTCTTT. It codes for CASSLNPGWDTEAFF. The V gene is TRBV7-3, the J gene TRBJ1-1, with D uncertain. The CDR3 spans 15 residues. V lost 1 base to trimming and J lost 3 bases, with 12 bases between them. Germline V gives CDR1 SGHTA, CDR2 FQGTGA.

The chain is built from TRBV5-6 and TRBJ2-7; 12 bases fit TRBD2. Losses at the gene ends were 4 bases for V and 0 bases for J; bases not matched to a gene: 2. Germline-derived CDR1 and CDR2 are SGHDT and YYEEEE. The length of the CDR3 is 15 residues. CDR3 DNA sequence: TGTGCCAGCAGCCCGACTAGCGGGAGCTCCTACGAGCAGTACTTC. Translated, it gives CASSPTSGSSYEQYF.

As DNA, the CDR3 is TGTGCCAGCAGCCCCGTTACGGCCGATGAGCAGTTCTTC. It is translated as CASSPVTADEQFF. This chain uses TRBV11-2 with TRBJ2-1, with D hard to call. This CDR3 is built from 13 residues. V was trimmed by 5 bases and J by 8 bases, leaving 13 bases between them. CDR1 is SGHAT, CDR2 FQNNGV, per germline.

The gene calls are TRBV28 and TRBJ1-2; D possibly corresponds to TRBD1 (5 bases). CDR1 MDHEN and CDR2 SYDVKM come from the germline V gene. The germline V and J ends were trimmed by 2 bases and 4 bases, with 14 bases remaining between them. This CDR3 spans 15 amino acids. The CDR3 here is CASSLGYRQTYGYTF. CDR3 sequence (DNA): TGTGCCAGCAGTTTAGGTTACAGGCAAACCTATGGCTACACCTTC.

Many counts were recorded for this clone. The gene calls are TRBV11-2 and TRBJ2-1; no firm D call. Trimming left V 2 bases short and J 5 bases short, with 10 bases between. From germline, CDR1 is SGHAT and CDR2 FQNNGV. The CDR3 runs 14 residues. CDR3: CASSLTAGNNEQFF. In DNA, the CDR3 is TGTGCCAGCAGCTTAACTGCCGGAAACAATGAGCAGTTCTTC.